The rows below give T cell receptor beta chains drawn from one sample of a study of high-grade serous ovarian cancer treatment subgroups. Only in-frame clones appear in the TCRdb table, and some are missing; sequencing was by immunoSEQ multiplex PCR. The table lists about 11,000 clones, roughly four fifths of them singletons, with around 6.6% in the top ten. The source material was tumor tissue. These receptors came from a human donor with high-grade serous ovarian cancer. The conserved cysteine and the conserved F or W are not part of the CDR3 here. Each record gives: V gene, CDR3 protein.

TRBV28 | ASSSQAPNTGELF
TRBV15 | ATSRDTSGGQEQY
TRBV4-1 | ASSRPQTANTQY
TRBV5-6 | ASSLRRVGEKLF
TRBV2 | AGRDQYYNEQF
TRBV28 | ASSFPLQRHTQY
TRBV6-1 | AAMGRASGTYEQY
TRBV19 | ASSRSRTGGYSQETQY
TRBV27 | ASSLWGDRGLYEQY
TRBV6-5 | ASSWQTGRSNEQF
TRBV19 | ASSIGNGNTIY
TRBV2 | ASSLGNTEAF
TRBV6-5 | ASSFSKNEQY
TRBV14 | ASSQDVGVNEKLF
TRBV5-1 | ASSGTTNTGELF
TRBV5-1 | ASSFLAGGEQY
TRBV15 | ATSRDLRGVGETQY
TRBV29-1 | SVAKTPTGGYT
TRBV5-6 | ASSLADTGYT
TRBV29-1 | SIRVGGEKLF
TRBV5-6 | ASRNGVGVDEQY
TRBV19 | ASSMVAGQPQH